These T cell receptor beta chains were read from a single sample in a study of blood T cell repertoires in COVID-19. Here immunoSEQ multiplex PCR was the method, and the copy in TCRdb shows in-frame clones only, minus some. The table lists around 94,000 clones, over 65% of them singletons. The material sequenced was peripheral blood. These receptor sequences come from a human donor in a cohort sampled during active COVID-19. Each CDR3 is given with its conserved first and last residue. D genes are given only for firm matches. Clone size is shown for a subset of rows, as once, few, many or a class of expanded clone.

D,size,length,J,V,DNA,CDR3
TRBD1,.,14,TRBJ1-2,TRBV30,TGTGCCTGGAGCCTAAGACAGGGAAACTATGGCTACACCTTC,CAWSLRQGNYGYTF
TRBD2,.,16,TRBJ2-1,TRBV19,TGTGCCAGTAGTATCAAGCGGGGGCTCTCCTACAATGAGCAGTTCTTC,CASSIKRGLSYNEQFF
.,.,15,TRBJ2-3,TRBV4-2,TGTGCCAGCAGCCAAGATAGGAGGGGCATGGATACGCAGTATTTT,CASSQDRRGMDTQYF
.,.,14,TRBJ1-2,TRBV27,TGTGCCAGCAGTTTTGATGCAGGGTACTATGGCTACACCTTC,CASSFDAGYYGYTF
.,few,12,TRBJ1-5,TRBV12-3/TRBV12-4,TGTGCCAGCAGTCCCGCGGTTAAGCCCCAGCATTTT,CASSPAVKPQHF
.,.,17,TRBJ2-4,TRBV29-1,TGCAGCGTTGAAGAGTCGGGCAGGGGACGATTAAGGGACATTCAGTACTTC,CSVEESGRGRLRDIQYF
.,.,17,TRBJ2-1,TRBV4-2,TGTGCCAGCAGCCAAGTGTCAGGGGAGAGCTCCTACAATGAGCAGTTCTTC,CASSQVSGESSYNEQFF
.,.,13,TRBJ1-1,TRBV9,TGTGCCAGCAGCGCCCAGGTAAACACTGAAGCTTTCTTT,CASSAQVNTEAFF
.,few,14,TRBJ1-2,TRBV4-3,TGCGCCAGCAGCCAGCCGTCAGGGGTAGGTGGCTACACCTTC,CASSQPSGVGGYTF
TRBD2,.,15,TRBJ2-2,TRBV7-2,TGTGCCAGCAGCCGGGGGGGGGCCGCTGGCGGGGAGCTGTTTTTT,CASSRGGAAGGELFF
TRBD1,.,15,TRBJ1-2,TRBV6-5,TGTGCCAGCAGTCGACGTACGGGACAGGGTCATGGCTACACCTTC,CASSRRTGQGHGYTF
.,.,16,TRBJ2-3,TRBV4-1,TGCGCCAGCAGCCACGGGCGGGGAGAACTCACAGATACGCAGTATTTT,CASSHGRGELTDTQYF
.,.,13,TRBJ2-5,TRBV2,TGTGCCAGCAACTGGGCGGGGAGAGAGACCCAGTACTTC,CASNWAGRETQYF
.,.,14,TRBJ2-7,TRBV7-2,TGTGCCAGCAGCTTGCGAGGCGGCCCCTACGAGCAGTACTTC,CASSLRGGPYEQYF
.,.,12,TRBJ1-2,TRBV12-3/TRBV12-4,TGTGCCAGCAGTTTAGGGCCCTATGGCTACACCTTC,CASSLGPYGYTF
.,few,16,TRBJ1-6,TRBV6-5,TGTGCCAGCGGTTTATCTCGGTGGCAGGCCAATTCACCCCTCCACTTT,CASGLSRWQANSPLHF
.,once,15,TRBJ2-2,TRBV4-3,TGCGCCAGCAGCAGGCGGCAGGGGCGCACCGGGGAGCTGTTTTTT,CASSRRQGRTGELFF
.,.,13,TRBJ2-1,TRBV11-2,TGTGCCAGCAGCTCCCAGGCGGGCAATGAGCAGTTCTTC,CASSSQAGNEQFF
.,.,13,TRBJ1-6,TRBV5-1,TGCGCCAGCAGCTTGGCCGGGTATTCACCCCTCCACTTT,CASSLAGYSPLHF
.,.,14,TRBJ2-7,TRBV6-2/TRBV6-3,TGTGCCAGCAGCGACCGGGGTTATGGGGACGAGCAGTACTTC,CASSDRGYGDEQYF
.,.,15,TRBJ2-1,TRBV6-4,TGTGCCAGCAGCTCCGAAGGACTCGCCATGAATGAGCAGTTCTTC,CASSSEGLAMNEQFF
.,.,16,TRBJ1-2,TRBV19,TGTGCCAGTAGTCCATCCCTCAGGGGACCCGGTTATGGCTACACCTTC,CASSPSLRGPGYGYTF
TRBD2,.,17,TRBJ2-2,TRBV24-1,TGTGCCACCAGTGACCAAACTAGCGGGGGGTACACCGGGGAGCTGTTTTTT,CATSDQTSGGYTGELFF
.,.,14,TRBJ2-5,TRBV3-1/TRBV3-2,TGTGCCAGCAGCCAAGGCGGCATAGAAGAGACCCAGTACTTC,CASSQGGIEETQYF
.,.,13,TRBJ1-2,TRBV28,TGTGCCAGCAGGGCCGACAGGACCTATGGCTACACCTTC,CASRADRTYGYTF
.,.,13,TRBJ2-7,TRBV29-1,TGCAGCTTTATAGGGGCCGTTTTGTACGAGCAGTACTTC,CSFIGAVLYEQYF
.,once,13,TRBJ1-1,TRBV7-3,TGTGCCAGCAGCTTAGGACTGTCTGCTGAAGCTTTCTTT,CASSLGLSAEAFF
.,.,14,TRBJ2-7,TRBV28,TGTGCCAGCAGTTTAATGGCAGGAAACTACGAGCAGTACTTC,CASSLMAGNYEQYF
.,.,15,TRBJ2-6,TRBV7-9,TGTGCCAGCAGCCCGAAGGGGTTGGGAGCCAACGTCCTGACTTTC,CASSPKGLGANVLTF
.,.,13,TRBJ1-2,TRBV5-6,TGTGCCAGCAGCCCGGGTTCCTTCTATGGCTACACCTTC,CASSPGSFYGYTF
.,.,13,TRBJ1-2,TRBV28,TGTGCCAGCAGGCCCGGACAGACCTATGGCTACACCTTC,CASRPGQTYGYTF
.,.,14,TRBJ2-2,TRBV7-2,TGTGCCAGCATAGGCGGCCTGAACACCGGGGAGCTGTTTTTT,CASIGGLNTGELFF
.,few,13,TRBJ2-7,TRBV6-5,TGTGCCAGCAGTTTTGACAGTACCTACGAGCAGTACTTC,CASSFDSTYEQYF
TRBD1,.,14,TRBJ1-2,TRBV3-1/TRBV3-2,TGTGCCAGCAGCCAAGACAGGGACAGTCTTGGCTACACCTTC,CASSQDRDSLGYTF
TRBD1,.,14,TRBJ1-4,TRBV9,TGTGCCAGCAGCGGGGACAGGATCGGTGAAAAACTGTTTTTT,CASSGDRIGEKLFF
TRBD2,few,17,TRBJ2-1,TRBV9,TGTGCCAGCAGCGACCCGGGACTAGCGGGGGGGCCGGATGAGCAGTTCTTC,CASSDPGLAGGPDEQFF
TRBD1,few,13,TRBJ1-1,TRBV7-2,TGTGCCAGTGGGGGGACAGGGAGGACTGAAGCTTTCTTT,CASGGTGRTEAFF
.,.,13,TRBJ1-2,TRBV5-6,TGTGCCAGCAGCTTGGTCGACCCGGGAGGCTACACCTTC,CASSLVDPGGYTF
.,.,15,TRBJ1-4,TRBV6-5,TGTGCCAGCGGAGGGGAGCGAAGAACTAATGAAAAACTGTTTTTT,CASGGERRTNEKLFF
TRBD2,.,15,TRBJ2-3,TRBV9,TGTGCCAGCAGCGTAGGGCGGGAGTTCACAGATACGCAGTATTTT,CASSVGREFTDTQYF
.,once,15,TRBJ2-7,TRBV6-6,TGTGCCAGCAGTTACTCGGGGACAAACTTCTACGAGCAGTACTTC,CASSYSGTNFYEQYF
.,.,15,TRBJ2-2,TRBV7-2,TGTGCCAGCAGCTTAGTCATGGGAGACACCGGGGAGCTGTTTTTT,CASSLVMGDTGELFF
TRBD2,few,15,TRBJ2-5,TRBV14,TGTGCCAGCAGCCTGCGCAGCGGGGGGGCGGAGACCCAGTACTTC,CASSLRSGGAETQYF
TRBD1,few,17,TRBJ1-1,TRBV4-1,TGCGCCAGCAGCCAGGATTTACAGGGGGTGCGGAACACTGAAGCTTTCTTT,CASSQDLQGVRNTEAFF
.,.,13,TRBJ2-3,TRBV12-3/TRBV12-4,TGTGCCAGCAAACGCGCTAGCACAGATACGCAGTATTTT,CASKRASTDTQYF
TRBD2,.,18,TRBJ2-1,TRBV4-2,TGTGCCAGCAGCCAAGGCACTAGCGGGGGTAGCTCCTACAATGAGCAGTTCTTC,CASSQGTSGGSSYNEQFF
.,.,15,TRBJ1-6,TRBV10-3,TGTGCCATCAGTGAAGAGTCGGGGAATAATTCACCCCTCCACTTT,CAISEESGNNSPLHF
.,few,14,TRBJ1-2,TRBV5-1,TGCGCCAGCACCGACAGAGTCTCTAACTATGGCTACACCTTC,CASTDRVSNYGYTF
.,.,15,TRBJ1-1,TRBV2,TGTGCCAGCAGTGATTGGGGGACATTGAACACTGAAGCTTTCTTT,CASSDWGTLNTEAFF
TRBD1,.,15,TRBJ1-2,TRBV11-2,TGTGCCAGCAGCTCGGACAGGCGCGGTAACTATGGCTACACCTTC,CASSSDRRGNYGYTF
.,.,15,TRBJ1-4,TRBV4-1,TGCGCCAGCAGCCTGAACTCTGCAACTAATGAAAAACTGTTTTTT,CASSLNSATNEKLFF
TRBD2,few,15,TRBJ2-3,TRBV5-3,TGTGCCAGAAGCTTGGGACTAGCGGGGGGGCCAACGCAGTATTTT,CARSLGLAGGPTQYF
.,.,13,TRBJ1-1,TRBV20-1,TGCAGTGCTAGTCAGGGGATCTACACTGAAGCTTTCTTT,CSASQGIYTEAFF
TRBD1,.,14,TRBJ2-7,TRBV10-3,TGTGCCATCAGGGGGGACAGTGCAGGCCACGAGCAGTACTTC,CAIRGDSAGHEQYF